These 21 T cell receptor beta chains were sequenced from one sample in a study of blood T cell repertoires in COVID-19. The assay was immunoSEQ multiplex PCR, and TCRdb's table has in-frame clones only and misses some. Counted here are approximately 110,000 clones, over 75% occurring once; the ten biggest clones make up roughly 7%. Specimen: peripheral blood. These receptors all stem from a woman aged 45-60 years with acute or convalescent COVID-19.

The V call is TRBV4-2, the J call TRBJ1-1; D is unresolved. V was shortened by 2 bases and J by 11 bases, with 18 bases between the two germline ends. Germline CDR1 LGHNA, CDR2 YNFKEQ. This CDR3 spans 14 amino acids. CDR3 protein: CASSQIEGEGLAFF. Written as DNA, the CDR3 is TGTGCCAGCAGCCAAATTGAGGGAGAGGGTCTGGCTTTCTTT.

V is TRBV28 and J is TRBJ2-3, with D perhaps matching TRBD2 (6 bases). The V end was cut by 5 bases, the J end by 7 bases, with 16 bases between. There are 14 residues in the CDR3. Germline assignment: CDR1 MDHEN and CDR2 SYDVKM. The CDR3 here is CASSPLGTLYTQYF. The CDR3 nucleotides are TGTGCCAGCAGTCCCCTCGGGACTCTATATACGCAGTATTTT.

In this sample, this clone turned up once. This chain joins TRBV6-5 and TRBJ1-2, with D perhaps matching TRBD1 (6 bases). CDR1 is MNHEY, CDR2 SVGAGI, per germline. V was shortened by 7 bases and J by 8 bases, with 20 bases between the two germline ends. The CDR3 has 14 residues. The CDR3 loop is CASILRGGRDGYTF. The DNA for the CDR3 is TGTGCCAGCATTCTCCGGGGGGGGCGCGACGGCTACACCTTC.

CDR3 loop: CASSRSGGTGDNSPLHF. For the CDR3, the DNA is TGTGCCAGCAGCCGCTCGGGGGGGACGGGCGATAATTCACCCCTCCACTTT. This chain joins TRBV5-8 and TRBJ1-6; perhaps TRBD1 as D (5 bases). Trimming removed 4 bases from V and 5 bases from J, with 19 bases in between. The CDR3 spans 17 residues. CDR1 SGHTS and CDR2 YDEGEE come from the germline V gene. Combining the CDR3 with reference TRBV5-8 and TRBJ1-6 gives the whole variable domain EAGVTQSPTHLIKTRGQQATLRCSPISGHTSVYWYQQALGLGLQFLLWYDEGEERNRGNFPPRFSGRQFPNYSSELNVNALELEDSALYLCASSRSGGTGDNSPLHFGNGTRLTVT.

This chain connects TRBV3-1 (or the pseudogene TRBV3-2) to TRBJ1-6; D perhaps matches TRBD1 (5 bases). The V end was cut by 3 bases, the J end by 8 bases, with 14 bases between. Germline assignment: CDR1 LGHDT and CDR2 YNNKEL (reference sequence). This CDR3 comprises 15 residues. The chain's CDR3 is CASSQGGGNYSPLHF. CDR3 DNA: TGTGCCAGCAGCCAGGGCGGGGGAAACTATTCACCCCTCCACTTT.

The V call is TRBV7-3, the J call TRBJ2-7, with a tentative D call TRBD2 (6 bases). There are 13 residues in the CDR3. V shed 5 bases and J shed 4 bases, with 12 bases lying between them. Germline CDR1 is SGHTA and CDR2 is FQGTGA. In DNA, the CDR3 is TGTGCCAGCAGCCCCCCTGGGGGGTACGAGCAGTACTTC. This gives the protein CASSPPGGYEQYF.

V is TRBV6-5 and J is TRBJ1-2; 8 bases are a match to TRBD1. The germline gives CDR1 MNHEY, CDR2 SVGAGI. This CDR3 has 13 amino acids. J was trimmed by 4 bases and V by 6 bases; bases with no gene match: 4. The CDR3 DNA sequence: TGTGCCAGCAGACTGACAGGGGCCTATGGCTACACCTTC. It encodes CASRLTGAYGYTF.

The J gene is TRBJ1-1, the V gene TRBV5-8; 10 nucleotides align to TRBD1. The CDR3 spans 14 residues. CDR1 is SGHTS, CDR2 YDEGEE, per germline. V shed 2 bases, J shed 8 bases, and the junction held 6 bases outside the gene matches. The CDR3: CASSLIGQGGEAFF. In nucleotides, the CDR3 is TGTGCCAGCAGCTTAATCGGACAGGGGGGAGAAGCTTTCTTT.

The rearrangement joins TRBV27 to TRBJ1-2; D remains ambiguous. Trimming removed 2 bases from V and 2 bases from J, with 9 bases in between. The CDR3 has 14 amino acids. CDR1 and CDR2 from the germline V gene are MNHEY and SMNVEV (reference sequence). The CDR3 sequence: CASSLEGGNYGYTF. The DNA for the CDR3 is TGTGCCAGCAGTTTAGAGGGTGGAAACTATGGCTACACCTTC.

The genes are TRBV2 and TRBJ2-1; TRBD2 might be the D (6 bases). Germline V gene sequence: CDR1 SNHLY, CDR2 FYNNEI. The CDR3 is 13 residues long. Trimming took off 5 bases at V and 8 bases at J, with 13 bases between the two ends. CDR3 sequence (DNA): TGTGCCAGCAGTCAGACTAGAAGCGATGAGCAGTTCTTC. It codes for CASSQTRSDEQFF.

The chain has TRBV10-3 and TRBJ1-1, with D hard to call. This CDR3 has 12 residues. V gave up 2 bases and J gave up 6 bases, with 7 bases separating them. CDR1 and CDR2 from the germline V gene are ENHRY and SYGVKD. The CDR3 DNA reads as TGTGCCATCAGTGAGGGGAGGGCTGAAGCTTTCTTT. The encoded protein is CAISEGRAEAFF.

The chain couples TRBV3-1 (or the pseudogene TRBV3-2) to TRBJ2-5, with 9 bases lining up with TRBD2. Trimming cost V 1 base and J 2 bases; bases outside gene matches: 5. The CDR3 contains 16 residues. Germline V gene sequence: CDR1 LGHDT, CDR2 YNNKEL (reference sequence). The CDR3 coding sequence is TGTGCCAGCAGCCAAGGCCCAGCGGGGGGACAAGAGACCCAGTACTTC. Its translation: CASSQGPAGGQETQYF.

This chain connects TRBV5-4 to TRBJ1-2; the match to TRBD1 covers 7 bases. Trimming removed 4 bases from V and 2 bases from J; junction bases left unmatched: 2. Germline V gene lookup returns CDR1 SGHNT and CDR2 YYREEE (reference sequence). The CDR3 spans 13 residues. In DNA form, the CDR3 reads TGTGCCAGCAGCCGGGGACAGAACTATGGCTACACCTTC. Amino acids: CASSRGQNYGYTF.

This chain connects TRBV2 to TRBJ2-7, with D maybe TRBD1 (6 bases). CDR3 size: 15 residues. V gave up 6 bases and J gave up 0 bases, with 15 bases separating them. The germline V gene encodes CDR1 SNHLY and CDR2 FYNNEI. This CDR3 reads CASSDLDRNSYEQYF. CDR3 bases: TGTGCCAGCAGCGATCTGGACAGAAACTCCTACGAGCAGTACTTC.

The chain combines TRBV6-1 with TRBJ1-6; D gene unclear. The CDR3 is 14 residues long. V shed 4 bases and J shed 9 bases, with 13 bases lying between them. Germline CDR1 MNHNS, CDR2 SASEGT. The CDR3 spells CASSGAQRLSPLHF. For the CDR3, the DNA is TGTGCCAGCAGTGGAGCACAACGACTTTCACCCCTCCACTTT.

This sequence joins TRBV20-1 and TRBJ1-2; D uncertain. The CDR3 spans 10 residues. Between the trimmed V and J ends, which lost 3 bases and 8 bases, there was a span of 7 bases. Germline V gene lookup returns CDR1 DFQATT and CDR2 SNEGSKA (reference sequence). DNA for the CDR3: TGCAGTGCTAGGGCGGGAGGCTACACCTTC. It yields the protein CSARAGGYTF.

V usage is TRBV3-1 (or the pseudogene TRBV3-2) and J usage is TRBJ2-1; 14 positions match TRBD2. CDR1 and CDR2 from the germline V gene are LGHDT and YNNKEL (reference sequence). The ends lost 1 base at V and 3 bases at J; junction bases unmatched: 5. This CDR3 is 18 amino acids long. The CDR3, as DNA: TGTGCCAGCAGCCAAGGTCGACTAGCGGGGGGGTTCTACAATGAGCAGTTCTTC. Encoded protein: CASSQGRLAGGFYNEQFF.

V and J are TRBV6-5 and TRBJ1-1; possibly TRBD1 for D (6 bases). V lost 7 bases and J lost 4, with 19 bases in between. The CDR3 has 15 amino acids. Germline-derived CDR1 and CDR2 are MNHEY and SVGAGI. DNA for the CDR3: TGTGCCAGCAAGGTTCAGGGGCGCTTTGGCACTGAAGCTTTCTTT. This encodes CASKVQGRFGTEAFF.

The chain combines TRBV6-2 or TRBV6-3 with TRBJ2-7; 8 bases are shared with TRBD2. V trimming: 6 bases; J trimming: 3 bases; junction bases outside the gene matches: 13. The CDR3 spans 16 residues. Per germline, CDR1 MNHEY and CDR2 SVGEGT. The CDR3 sequence is CASSKAGGARLYEQYF. CDR3 in DNA: TGTGCCAGCAGCAAGGCCGGGGGGGCCAGACTCTACGAGCAGTACTTC.

This sequence joins TRBV5-1 and TRBJ2-1; 7 bases match TRBD1. This CDR3 is 16 amino acids long. V dropped 3 bases and J dropped 7; count of bases not matched to a gene: 13. CDR1 and CDR2 from the germline V gene are SGHRS and YFSETQ. CDR3 protein: CASSSAGGAIQNEQFF. Written as DNA, the CDR3 is TGCGCCAGCAGCTCCGCAGGGGGTGCGATTCAGAATGAGCAGTTCTTC.

The chain joins TRBV30 to TRBJ2-1; TRBD1 agrees at 7 bases. The ends lost 4 bases at V and 1 base at J; junction bases unmatched: 10. Looked up from germline, CDR1 is GTSNPN and CDR2 is SVGIG (reference sequence). The CDR3 spans 16 residues. The CDR3 sequence: CAWIRRRGLSYNEQFF. In DNA, the CDR3 is TGTGCCTGGATTCGTAGAAGGGGGCTATCCTACAATGAGCAGTTCTTC.